Sequencing of this T cell receptor (beta chain) was carried out in a study of CD8 T cells in Susac syndrome. This CDR3 region has 13 residues. V lost 3 bases and J lost 3; bases outside the gene matches: 3. Germline V gene data show CDR1 as SQVTM and CDR2 as ANQGSEA. Random hexamers were used to reverse transcribe 0.5 to 1 ug of RNA. From the immunoSEQ multiplex PCR reads, TCRdb called clonotypes with MiXCR, one entry per CDR3 protein. This sample has 100,000 to 150,000 distinct CDR3 sequences, with 93% found just once. CD8+ and CD4+ T cells taken from blood had their TCR beta sequenced. The sequenced sample was CD8+ T cells from PBMCs. V usage is TRBV29-1 and J usage is TRBJ1-2; the match to TRBD1 covers 8 bases. This clonotype was obtained from a human donor with multiple sclerosis. CDR3 DNA sequence: TGCAGCGTTGAGGGGACAGGATACTATGGCTACACCTTC. The encoded protein is CSVEGTGYYGYTF.